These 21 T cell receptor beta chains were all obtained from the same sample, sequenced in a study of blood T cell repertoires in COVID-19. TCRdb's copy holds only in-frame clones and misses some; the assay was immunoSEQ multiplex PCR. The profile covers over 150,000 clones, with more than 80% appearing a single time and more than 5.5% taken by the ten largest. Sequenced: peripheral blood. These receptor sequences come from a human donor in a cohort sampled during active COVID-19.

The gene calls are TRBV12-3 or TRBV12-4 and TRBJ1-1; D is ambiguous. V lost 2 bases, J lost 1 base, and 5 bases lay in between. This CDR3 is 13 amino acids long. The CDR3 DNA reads TGTGCCAGCAGTTTATCAGGGAACACTGAAGCTTTCTTT. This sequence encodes CASSLSGNTEAFF.

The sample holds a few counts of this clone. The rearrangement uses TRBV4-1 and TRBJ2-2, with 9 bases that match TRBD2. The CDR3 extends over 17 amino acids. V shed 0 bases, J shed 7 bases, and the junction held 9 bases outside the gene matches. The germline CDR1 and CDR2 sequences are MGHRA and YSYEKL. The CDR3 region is CASSQEPSGGSNGELFF. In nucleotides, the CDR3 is TGCGCCAGCAGCCAAGAGCCCAGCGGGGGGTCGAACGGGGAGCTGTTTTTT.

The CDR3 region has the DNA TGCAGCGTTGAAGGTCCGGACAGTGCTAACTATGGCTACACCTTC. This encodes CSVEGPDSANYGYTF. This chain joins TRBV29-1 and TRBJ1-2; D may be TRBD1 (6 bases). The CDR3 has 15 residues. Trimming shortened V by 1 base and J by 0 bases, and 12 bases separated the two germline ends. Germline V gives CDR1 SQVTM, CDR2 ANQGSEA.

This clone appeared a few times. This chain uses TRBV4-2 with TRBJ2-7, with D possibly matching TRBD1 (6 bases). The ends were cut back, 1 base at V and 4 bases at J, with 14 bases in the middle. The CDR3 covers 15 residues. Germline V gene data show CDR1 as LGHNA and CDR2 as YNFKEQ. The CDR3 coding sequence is TGTGCCAGCAGCCAAGTATGGGCAGGGACATACGAGCAGTACTTC. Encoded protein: CASSQVWAGTYEQYF.

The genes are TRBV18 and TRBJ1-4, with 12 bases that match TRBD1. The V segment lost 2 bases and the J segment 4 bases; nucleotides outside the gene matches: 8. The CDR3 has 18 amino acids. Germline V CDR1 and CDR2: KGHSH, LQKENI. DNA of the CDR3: TGTGCCAGCTCACCAGCTAGGGACAGGGGGCGTAATAATGAAAAACTGTTTTTT. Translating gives CASSPARDRGRNNEKLFF.

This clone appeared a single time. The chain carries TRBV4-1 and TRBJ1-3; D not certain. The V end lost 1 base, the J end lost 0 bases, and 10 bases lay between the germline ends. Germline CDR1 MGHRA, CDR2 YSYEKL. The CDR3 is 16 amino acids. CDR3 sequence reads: CASSQVRGGSGNTIYF. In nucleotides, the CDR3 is TGCGCCAGCAGCCAAGTGAGAGGAGGCTCTGGAAACACCATATATTTT.

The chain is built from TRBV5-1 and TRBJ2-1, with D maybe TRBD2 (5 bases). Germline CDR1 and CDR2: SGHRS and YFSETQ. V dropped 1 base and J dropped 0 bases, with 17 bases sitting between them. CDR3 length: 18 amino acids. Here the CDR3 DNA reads TGCGCCAGCAGCTTGTTAATATTGGGTGGGAGCTCCTACAATGAGCAGTTCTTC. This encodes CASSLLILGGSSYNEQFF.

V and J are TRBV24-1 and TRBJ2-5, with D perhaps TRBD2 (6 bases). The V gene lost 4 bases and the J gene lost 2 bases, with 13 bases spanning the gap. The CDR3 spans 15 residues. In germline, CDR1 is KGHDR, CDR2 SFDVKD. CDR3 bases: TGTGCCACCAGTGAAGGCGGGGAACGGCAAGAGACCCAGTACTTC. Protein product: CATSEGGERQETQYF.

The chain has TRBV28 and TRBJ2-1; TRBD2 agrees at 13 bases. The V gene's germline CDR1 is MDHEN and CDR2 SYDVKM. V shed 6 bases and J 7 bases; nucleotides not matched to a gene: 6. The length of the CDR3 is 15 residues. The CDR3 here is CASSTLAGGPNEQFF. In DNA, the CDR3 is TGTGCCAGCAGCACACTAGCGGGGGGGCCAAATGAGCAGTTCTTC.

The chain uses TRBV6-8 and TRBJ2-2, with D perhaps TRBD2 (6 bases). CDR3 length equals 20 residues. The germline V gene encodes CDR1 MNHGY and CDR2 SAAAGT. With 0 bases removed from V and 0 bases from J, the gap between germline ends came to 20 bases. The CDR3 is CASSYSMEVGGAPNTGELFF. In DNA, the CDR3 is TGTGCCAGCAGTTACTCGATGGAAGTGGGGGGTGCCCCGAACACCGGGGAGCTGTTTTTT.

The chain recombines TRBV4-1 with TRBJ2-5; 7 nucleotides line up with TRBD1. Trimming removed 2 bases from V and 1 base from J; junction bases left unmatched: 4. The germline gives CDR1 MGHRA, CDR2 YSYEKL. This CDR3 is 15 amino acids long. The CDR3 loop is CASSQTRDSQETQYF. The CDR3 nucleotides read TGCGCCAGCAGCCAAACAAGGGACAGCCAAGAGACCCAGTACTTC.

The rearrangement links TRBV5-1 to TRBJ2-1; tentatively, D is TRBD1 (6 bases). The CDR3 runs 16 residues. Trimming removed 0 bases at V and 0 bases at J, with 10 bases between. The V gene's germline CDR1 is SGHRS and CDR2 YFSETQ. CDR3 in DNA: TGCGCCAGCAGCTTGGAGGGGGACCGCTCCTACAATGAGCAGTTCTTC. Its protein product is CASSLEGDRSYNEQFF.

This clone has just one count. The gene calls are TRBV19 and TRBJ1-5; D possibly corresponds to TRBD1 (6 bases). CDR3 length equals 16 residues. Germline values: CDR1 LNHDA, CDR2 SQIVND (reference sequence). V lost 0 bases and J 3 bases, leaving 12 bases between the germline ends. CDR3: CASSIEGSGDNQPQHF. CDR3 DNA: TGTGCCAGTAGTATAGAAGGGTCAGGGGACAATCAGCCCCAGCATTTT.

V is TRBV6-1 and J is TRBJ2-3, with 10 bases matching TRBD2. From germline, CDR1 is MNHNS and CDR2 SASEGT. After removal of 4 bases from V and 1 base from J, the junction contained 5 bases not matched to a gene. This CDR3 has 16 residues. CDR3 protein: CASSAYLAGGTDTQYF. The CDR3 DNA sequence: TGTGCCAGCAGTGCATACCTAGCGGGGGGCACAGATACGCAGTATTTT.

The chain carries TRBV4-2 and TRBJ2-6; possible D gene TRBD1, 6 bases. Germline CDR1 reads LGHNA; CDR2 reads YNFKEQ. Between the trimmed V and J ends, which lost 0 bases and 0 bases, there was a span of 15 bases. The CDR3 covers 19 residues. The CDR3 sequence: CASSQEATGYGSGANVLTF. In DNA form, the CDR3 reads TGTGCCAGCAGCCAAGAAGCTACAGGGTACGGCTCTGGGGCCAACGTCCTGACTTTC.

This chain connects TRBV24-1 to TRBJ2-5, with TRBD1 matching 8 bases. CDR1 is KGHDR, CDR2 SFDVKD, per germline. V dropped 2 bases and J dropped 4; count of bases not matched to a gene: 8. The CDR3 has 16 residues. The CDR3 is CATSDSKDRAGETQYF. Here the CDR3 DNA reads TGTGCCACCAGTGATTCCAAGGACAGGGCGGGAGAGACCCAGTACTTC.

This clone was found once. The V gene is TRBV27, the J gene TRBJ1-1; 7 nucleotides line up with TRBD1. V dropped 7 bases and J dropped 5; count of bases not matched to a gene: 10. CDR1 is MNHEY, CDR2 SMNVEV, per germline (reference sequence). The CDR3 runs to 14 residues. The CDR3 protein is CASKLQGHETEAFF. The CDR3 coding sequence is TGTGCCAGCAAATTACAGGGGCACGAAACTGAAGCTTTCTTT.

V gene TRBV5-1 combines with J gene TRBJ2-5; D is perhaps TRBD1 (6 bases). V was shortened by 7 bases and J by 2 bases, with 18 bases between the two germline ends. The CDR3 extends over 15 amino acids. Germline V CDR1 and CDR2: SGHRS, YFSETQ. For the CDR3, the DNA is TGCGCCAGCCGAGACACAGGGTTTGCTCAAGAGACCCAGTACTTC. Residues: CASRDTGFAQETQYF.

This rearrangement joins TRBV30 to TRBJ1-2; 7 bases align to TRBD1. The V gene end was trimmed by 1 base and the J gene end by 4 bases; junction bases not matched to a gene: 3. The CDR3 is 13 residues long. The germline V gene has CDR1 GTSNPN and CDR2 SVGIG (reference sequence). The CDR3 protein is CAWSGTGPYGYTF. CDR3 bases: TGTGCCTGGAGTGGGACAGGACCCTATGGCTACACCTTC.

DNA of the CDR3: TGCGCCAGCAGCTTCCAGGGGGCACCTACTGAAGCTTTCTTT. Translation gives CASSFQGAPTEAFF. The V and J genes are TRBV4-1 and TRBJ1-1, with 8 bases lining up with TRBD1. V lost 5 bases and J lost 5; bases outside the gene matches: 7. CDR1 is MGHRA and CDR2 is YSYEKL in the germline V gene. This CDR3 has 14 amino acids.

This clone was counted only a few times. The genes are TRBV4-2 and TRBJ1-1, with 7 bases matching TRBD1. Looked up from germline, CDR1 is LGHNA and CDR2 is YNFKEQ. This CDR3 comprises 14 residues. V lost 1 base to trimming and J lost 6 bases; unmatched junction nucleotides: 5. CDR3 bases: TGTGCCAGCAGCCAAGTGGAGGGGGCCCCTGAAGCTTTCTTT. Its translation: CASSQVEGAPEAFF.